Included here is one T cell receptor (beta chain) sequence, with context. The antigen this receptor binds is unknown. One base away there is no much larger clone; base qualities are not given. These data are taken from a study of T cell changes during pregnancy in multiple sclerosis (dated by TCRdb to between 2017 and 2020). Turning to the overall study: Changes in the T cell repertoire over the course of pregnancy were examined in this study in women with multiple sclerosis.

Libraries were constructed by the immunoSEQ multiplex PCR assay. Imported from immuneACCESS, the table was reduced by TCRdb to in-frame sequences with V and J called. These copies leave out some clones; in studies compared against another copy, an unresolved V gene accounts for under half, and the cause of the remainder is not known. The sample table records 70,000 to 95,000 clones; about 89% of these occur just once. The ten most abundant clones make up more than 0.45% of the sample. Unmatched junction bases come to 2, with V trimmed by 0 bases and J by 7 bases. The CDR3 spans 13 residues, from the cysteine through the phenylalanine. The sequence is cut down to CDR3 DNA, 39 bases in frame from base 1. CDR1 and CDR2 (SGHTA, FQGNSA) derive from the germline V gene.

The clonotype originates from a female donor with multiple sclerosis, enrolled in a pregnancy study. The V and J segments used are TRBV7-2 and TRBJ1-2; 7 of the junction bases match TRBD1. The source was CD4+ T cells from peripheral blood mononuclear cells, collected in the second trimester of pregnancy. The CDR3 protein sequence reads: CASSLADRVGYTF. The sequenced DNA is TGTGCCAGCAGCTTAGCTGACAGGGTTGGCTACACCTTC.